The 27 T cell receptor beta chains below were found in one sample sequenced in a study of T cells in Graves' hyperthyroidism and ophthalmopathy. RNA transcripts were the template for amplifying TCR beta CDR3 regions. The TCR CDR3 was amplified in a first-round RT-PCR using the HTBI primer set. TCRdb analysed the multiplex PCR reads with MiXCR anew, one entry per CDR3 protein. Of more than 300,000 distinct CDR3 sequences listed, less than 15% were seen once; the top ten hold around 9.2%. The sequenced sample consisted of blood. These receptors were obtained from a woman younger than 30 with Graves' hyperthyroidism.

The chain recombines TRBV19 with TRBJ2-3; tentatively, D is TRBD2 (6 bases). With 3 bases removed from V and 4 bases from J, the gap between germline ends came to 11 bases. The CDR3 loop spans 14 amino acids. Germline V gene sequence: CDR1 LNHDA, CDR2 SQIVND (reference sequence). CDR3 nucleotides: TGTGCCAGTAGTATCCCTAGCGCCGCAGATACGCAGTATTTT. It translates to CASSIPSAADTQYF.

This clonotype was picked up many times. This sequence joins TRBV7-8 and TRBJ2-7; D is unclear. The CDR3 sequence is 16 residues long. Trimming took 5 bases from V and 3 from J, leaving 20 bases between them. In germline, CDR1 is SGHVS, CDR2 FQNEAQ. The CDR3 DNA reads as TGTGCCAGCAGCCCGGATCCGGGTGCGTTAAGCTACGAGCAGTACTTC. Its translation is CASSPDPGALSYEQYF.

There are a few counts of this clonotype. The CDR3 nucleotides read TGTGCCAGCAGTGCCGGGACATCGAGCTCCTATAATTCACCCCTCCACTTT. It specifies CASSAGTSSSYNSPLHF. The chain carries TRBV28 and TRBJ1-6; weak D call: TRBD1 (6 bases). This CDR3 has 17 residues. V shed 5 bases and J shed 0 bases, with 14 bases lying between them. Per germline, CDR1 MDHEN and CDR2 SYDVKM.

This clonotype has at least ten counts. The CDR3 is CASTWGWYTEAFF. In DNA, the CDR3 is TGTGCCAGCACCTGGGGGTGGTACACTGAAGCTTTCTTT. The genes are TRBV6-2 or TRBV6-3 and TRBJ1-1, with D tentatively TRBD1 (5 bases). Germline CDR1 reads MNHEY; CDR2 reads SVGEGT. The CDR3 totals 13 residues. Deletions cut 7 bases from V and 3 bases from J, with 12 bases between.

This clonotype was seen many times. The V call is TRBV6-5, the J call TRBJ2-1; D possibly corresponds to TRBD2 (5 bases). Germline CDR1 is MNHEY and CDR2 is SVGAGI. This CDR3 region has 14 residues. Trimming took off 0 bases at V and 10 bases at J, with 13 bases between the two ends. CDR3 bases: TGTGCCAGCAGTTACTCTGAGGGTCTTGAGGAGCAGTTCTTC. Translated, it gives CASSYSEGLEEQFF.

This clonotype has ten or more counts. The CDR3 nucleotides are TGTGCCAGCAGCTTCTCCGTGAGCGGGGGGGCGGAGACCCAGTACTTC. Protein product: CASSFSVSGGAETQYF. V and J are TRBV13 and TRBJ2-5, with 10 bases fitting TRBD2. The CDR3 spans 16 residues. After removal of 3 bases from V and 5 bases from J, the junction contained 9 bases not matched to a gene. CDR1 and CDR2 from the germline V gene are PRHDT and FYEKMQ (reference sequence).

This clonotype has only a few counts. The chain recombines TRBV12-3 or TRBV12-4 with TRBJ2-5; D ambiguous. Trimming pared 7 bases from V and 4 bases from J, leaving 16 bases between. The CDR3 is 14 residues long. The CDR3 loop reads CASTPLAVVETQYF. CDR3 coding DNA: TGTGCCAGCACCCCGTTGGCAGTAGTAGAGACCCAGTACTTC.

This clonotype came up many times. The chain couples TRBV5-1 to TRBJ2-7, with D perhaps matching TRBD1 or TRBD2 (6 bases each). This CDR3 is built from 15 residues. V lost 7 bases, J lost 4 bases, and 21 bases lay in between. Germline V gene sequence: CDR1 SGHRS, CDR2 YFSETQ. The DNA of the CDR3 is TGCGCCAGCTCATTGGAGGCAGGGGAGGCATACGAGCAGTACTTC. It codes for CASSLEAGEAYEQYF.

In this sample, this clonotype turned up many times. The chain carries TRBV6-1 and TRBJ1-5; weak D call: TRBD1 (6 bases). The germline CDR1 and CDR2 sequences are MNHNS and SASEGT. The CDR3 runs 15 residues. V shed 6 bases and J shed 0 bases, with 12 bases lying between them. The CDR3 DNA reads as TGTGCCAGCAGATCCGGGACAAGTAGCAATCAGCCCCAGCATTTT. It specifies CASRSGTSSNQPQHF.

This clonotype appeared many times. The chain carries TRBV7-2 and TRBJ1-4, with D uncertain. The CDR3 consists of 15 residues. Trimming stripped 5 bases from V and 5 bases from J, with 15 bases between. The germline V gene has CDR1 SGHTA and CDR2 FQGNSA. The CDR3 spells CASSPRKRPNEKLFF. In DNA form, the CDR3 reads TGTGCCAGCAGCCCCCGGAAACGGCCAAATGAAAAACTGTTTTTT.

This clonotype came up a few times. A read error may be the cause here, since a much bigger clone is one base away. DNA for the CDR3: TGCGCCAGCAGTTGGGATACGACCGGCTACACCTTC. Its protein product is CASSWDTTGYTF. The V and J genes are TRBV5-1 and TRBJ1-2; D remains unclear. V was trimmed by 5 bases and J by 8 bases, leaving 13 bases between them. Germline values: CDR1 SGHRS, CDR2 YFSETQ. The CDR3 is 12 amino acids. The full variable domain, with the rest looked up from reference TRBV5-1 and TRBJ1-2, is KAGVTQTPRYLIKTRGQQVTLSCSPISGHRSVSWYQQTPGQGLQFLFEYFSETQRNKGNFPGRFSGRQFSNSRSEMNVSTLELGDSALYLCASSWDTTGYTFGSGTRLTVV.

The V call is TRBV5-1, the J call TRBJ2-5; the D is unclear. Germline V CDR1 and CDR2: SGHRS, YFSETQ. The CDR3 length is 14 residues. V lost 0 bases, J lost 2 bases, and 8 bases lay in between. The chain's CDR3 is CASSLGIGQETQYF. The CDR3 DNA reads TGCGCCAGCAGCTTGGGAATAGGGCAAGAGACCCAGTACTTC.

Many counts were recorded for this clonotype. The CDR3 coding sequence is TGTGCCAGCAGCGACAGGGGTGTAAATGAGCAGTTCTTC. It codes for CASSDRGVNEQFF. The chain uses TRBV7-9 and TRBJ2-1; TRBD1 aligns across 8 bases. J gave up 7 bases and V 5 bases, and 4 bases lay outside the gene matches. CDR1 is SEHNR and CDR2 is FQNEAQ in the germline V gene (reference sequence). This CDR3 is built from 13 residues.

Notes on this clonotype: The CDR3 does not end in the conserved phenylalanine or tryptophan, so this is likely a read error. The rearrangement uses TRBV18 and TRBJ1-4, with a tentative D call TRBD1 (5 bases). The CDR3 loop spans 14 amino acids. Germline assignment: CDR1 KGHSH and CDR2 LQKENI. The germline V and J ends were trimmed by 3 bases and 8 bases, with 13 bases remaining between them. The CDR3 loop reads CASSPLTGEEKLFL. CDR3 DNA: TGTGCCAGCTCACCTCTGACGGGGGAGGAAAAACTGTTTCTT.

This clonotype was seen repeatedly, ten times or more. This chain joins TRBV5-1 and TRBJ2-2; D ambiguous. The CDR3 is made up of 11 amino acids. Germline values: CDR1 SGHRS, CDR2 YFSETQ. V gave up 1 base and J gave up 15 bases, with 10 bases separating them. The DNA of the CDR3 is TGCGCCAGCAGCTTGAATGGGATGATGTTTTTT. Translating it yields CASSLNGMMFF.

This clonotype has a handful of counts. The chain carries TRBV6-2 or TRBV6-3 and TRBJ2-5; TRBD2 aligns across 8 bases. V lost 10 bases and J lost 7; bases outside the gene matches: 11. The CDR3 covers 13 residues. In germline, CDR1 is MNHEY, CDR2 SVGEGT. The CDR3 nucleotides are TGTGCCACCAAACTAGCGGCCGGCGGGACCCAGTACTTC. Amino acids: CATKLAAGGTQYF.

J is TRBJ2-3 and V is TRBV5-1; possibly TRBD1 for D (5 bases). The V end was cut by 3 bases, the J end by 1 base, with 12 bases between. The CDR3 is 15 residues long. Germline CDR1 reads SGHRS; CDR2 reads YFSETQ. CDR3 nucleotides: TGCGCCAGCAGCTCCGAGGCACAGGGCACAGATACGCAGTATTTT. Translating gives CASSSEAQGTDTQYF.

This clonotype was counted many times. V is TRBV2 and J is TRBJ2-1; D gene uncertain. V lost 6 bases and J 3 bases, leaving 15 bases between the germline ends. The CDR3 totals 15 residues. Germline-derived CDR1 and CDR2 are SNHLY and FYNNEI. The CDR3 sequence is CASRQRDESYNEQFF. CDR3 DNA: TGTGCCAGCAGACAACGAGACGAAAGCTACAATGAGCAGTTCTTC.

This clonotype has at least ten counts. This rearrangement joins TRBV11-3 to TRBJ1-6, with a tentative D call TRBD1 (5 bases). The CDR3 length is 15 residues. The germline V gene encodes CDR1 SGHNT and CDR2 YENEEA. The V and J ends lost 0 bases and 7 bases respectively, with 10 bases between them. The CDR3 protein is CASSLDGQGNSPLHF. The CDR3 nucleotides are TGTGCCAGCAGCTTAGACGGGCAGGGCAATTCACCCCTCCACTTT.

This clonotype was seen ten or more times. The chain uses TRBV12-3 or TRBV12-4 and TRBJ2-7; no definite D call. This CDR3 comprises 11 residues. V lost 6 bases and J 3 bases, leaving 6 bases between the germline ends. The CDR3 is CASSTIYEQYF. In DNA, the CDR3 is TGTGCCAGCAGCACCATCTACGAGCAGTACTTC.

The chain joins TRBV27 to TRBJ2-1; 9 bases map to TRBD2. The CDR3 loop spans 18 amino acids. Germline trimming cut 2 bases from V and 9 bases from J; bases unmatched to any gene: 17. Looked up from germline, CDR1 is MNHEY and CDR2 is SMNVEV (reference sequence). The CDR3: CASSLRAQAGLARGEQFF. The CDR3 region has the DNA TGTGCCAGCAGTTTAAGGGCCCAGGCCGGACTAGCGAGGGGTGAGCAGTTCTTC.

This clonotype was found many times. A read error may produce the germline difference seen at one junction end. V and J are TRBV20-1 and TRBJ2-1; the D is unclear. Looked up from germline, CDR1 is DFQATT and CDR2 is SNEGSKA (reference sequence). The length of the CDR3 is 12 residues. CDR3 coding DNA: TGCAGTGCTAAAGCTACCTACAATGAGCGGTTCTTC. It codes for CSAKATYNERFF.

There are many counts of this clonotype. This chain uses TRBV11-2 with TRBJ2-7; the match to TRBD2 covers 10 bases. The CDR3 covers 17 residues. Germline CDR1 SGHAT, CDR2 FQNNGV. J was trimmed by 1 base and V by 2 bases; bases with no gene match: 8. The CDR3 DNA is TGTGCCAGCAGCTTAACGGTTAGCGGGAGGTCGTCCTACGAGCAGTACTTC. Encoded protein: CASSLTVSGRSSYEQYF.

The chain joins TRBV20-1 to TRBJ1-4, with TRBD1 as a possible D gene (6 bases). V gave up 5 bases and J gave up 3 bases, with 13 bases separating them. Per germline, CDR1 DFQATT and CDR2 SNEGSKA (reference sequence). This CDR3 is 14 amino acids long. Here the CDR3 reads CSAGTPAPNEKLFF. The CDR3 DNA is TGCAGTGCTGGGACACCTGCTCCTAATGAAAAACTGTTTTTT.

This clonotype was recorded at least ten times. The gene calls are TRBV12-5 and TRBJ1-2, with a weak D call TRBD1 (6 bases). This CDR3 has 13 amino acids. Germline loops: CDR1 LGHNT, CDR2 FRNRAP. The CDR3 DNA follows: TGTGCCATTTGGACAGCAGCTAACTATGGCTACACCTTC. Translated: CAIWTAANYGYTF.

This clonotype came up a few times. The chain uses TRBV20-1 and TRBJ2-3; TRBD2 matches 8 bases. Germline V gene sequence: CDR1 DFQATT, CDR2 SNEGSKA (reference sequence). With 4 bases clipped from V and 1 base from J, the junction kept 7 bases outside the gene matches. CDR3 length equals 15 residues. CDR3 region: CSAIPGAGGTDTQYF. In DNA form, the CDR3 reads TGCAGTGCTATCCCCGGAGCGGGAGGCACAGATACGCAGTATTTT.

The CDR3 sequence: CASSLEAGPTYNEQFF. The DNA of the CDR3 is TGTGCCAGCAGCTTGGAGGCGGGGCCGACCTACAATGAGCAGTTCTTC. The chain recombines TRBV5-5 with TRBJ2-1; possibly TRBD2 for D (6 bases). Germline lookup yields CDR1 SGHKS and CDR2 YYEKEE (reference sequence). The CDR3 covers 16 residues. Trimming pared 0 bases from V and 2 bases from J, leaving 12 bases between.